This T cell receptor (beta chain) was identified in a study of shared clonotypes between healthy human individuals. The CDR3 consists of 15 residues. Germline loops: CDR1 KGHSH, CDR2 LQKENI. Trimming cost V 3 bases and J 2 bases, with 11 bases left between them. Only in-frame clones appear in the TCRdb table, and some are missing; sequencing was by immunoSEQ multiplex PCR. The data contain approximately 250,000 clones, 60% to 80% of them singletons. The rearrangement joins TRBV18 to TRBJ2-1; no clear D gene. Sequencing used memory CD4+ T cells sorted from blood. Subset given: CD45RA-negative fraction. This TCR came from a man aged 25-40 years in good health. The CDR3 DNA sequence: TGTGCCAGCTCACCCGGGTTTTTCCCCTACAATGAGCAGTTCTTC. This translates into CASSPGFFPYNEQFF.